Sequencing of this TCR beta chain was carried out in a study of blood T cells in healthy people across ages (dated by TCRdb to between 2014 and 2016). With regard to the full study: In model experiments, roughly one uniquely barcoded TCR beta cDNA molecule per two T cells was captured by template switching. Age-related changes in TCR beta repertoire diversity were measured in the study by deep sequencing normalized with unique cDNA molecular identifiers. For two donors (one aged 18 to 30 and one aged 80 or older), the study analyzed two additional independent replicas of 1 million unique cDNA reads from the same blood draw. Four age groups were formed from the donors: young (average about 16 years), middle-aged (approximately 40), aged (roughly 56) and long-lived (more than 75). Donors of different ages were randomly distributed across sequencing lanes to avoid experimental bias.

Systemically healthy Caucasian individuals from Russia, 39 in total and aged roughly 6 to 100 years, were included as donors. Approximately 10 milliliters of peripheral blood were collected from each donor into EDTA-treated Vacutainer tubes. PBMCs were isolated by Ficoll-Paque density-gradient centrifugation, with at least 7 million obtained per sample. Trizol reagent was used to extract total RNA from the PBMCs, yielding at least 5.5 micrograms per sample. The percentages of naive CD45RAhigh/CD27high T cells were determined by flow cytometry on a PBMC aliquot from every donor. Relative to germline, V is missing 0 bases and J is missing 4 bases, with 8 bases of the junction outside any gene match. The germline V gene specifies LGHNA as CDR1 and YSLEER as CDR2. The CDR3 starts with the cysteine, ends with the phenylalanine, and has 17 residues. Just the 51-base CDR3 DNA is kept, in frame starting at base 1.

Study-level results and caveats: Donor CMV infection status was unknown, potentially confounding age-related changes in expanded clonotypes. Because profiling used bulk unsorted PBMCs, naive and antigen-experienced compartments could not be compared conclusively. Observed TCR beta diversity per million T cells fell roughly linearly with age, and a significant reduction was already apparent by age roughly 40. A strong correlation was found between observed TCR beta diversity and the percentage of naive T cells measured by flow cytometry. Compared with the aged group, more naive CD4+ T cells, fewer expanded clones and increased TCR diversity were shown by the long-lived group, suggesting age selection. Estimates of total diversity based on one million sequenced T cells were regarded as lower bounds and as underestimates.

The receptor library was made with 5' RACE. TCRdb shows the sequencer as Illumina HiSeq 2500. A second PCR of about 6 to 12 cycles was run with a J-beta primer mix and a sample-barcoded 5' primer. A template-switch 5' adaptor carrying 12 random nucleotides introduced a unique molecular identifier onto each TCR beta cDNA molecule. At least 3 million CDR3-containing paired-end reads were obtained from each sample. All of the RNA was converted into first-strand cDNA using the Mint cDNA synthesis kit, with a TRBC-specific oligonucleotide serving as the primer. Following uracil-DNA glycosylase treatment, all cDNA underwent a first 18-cycle PCR with the universal primers M1SS and BC2_uni_R. The original methods were these. For normalization, 1 million high-quality reads, each with a distinct molecular identifier, were randomly selected from each sample. Reads sharing molecular identifiers were discarded rather than binned into consensus sequences. MiTCR, run with a Q25 quality threshold and the strictest error-elimination algorithm, handled CDR3 identification, clonotype clustering and error correction. Lower-bound total TCR beta diversity was estimated with a nonparametric unseen species model using Euler transformation. TCRdb reworked the public reads: Q25 trimming with fastp, MiXCR clone assembly, productive beta chains retained. Identical CDR3 proteins give one entry, which carries the most common genes and DNA. The V and J calls follow TCRdb's processing rather than the paper's. Recorded for this sample are about a million distinct CDR3 sequences; 45% to 50% of them occurred a single time. The top ten clones comprise 13% of the sample.

On this clonotype itself: The target of this receptor is not known. It has no much larger one-base neighbor in the sample; base qualities were not kept.

The sequence came from a young man in good health. The sequenced sample was blood. The chain uses TRBV4-3 and TRBJ2-3; 9 central bases correspond to TRBD2. The sequenced DNA: TGCGCCAGCAGCCAAGATAGGCGGGGGGGATTTGCAGATACGCAGTATTTT. Translated, it gives CASSQDRRGGFADTQYF.